The 11 T cell receptor beta chains listed next were all sequenced from one sample in a study of cytomegalovirus exposure and HLA in healthy donors. Researchers ran the PCR with 60 Vbeta and 13 Jbeta primers. The table came from immunoSEQ multiplex PCR; TCRdb's copy has only in-frame clones and leaves some out. The data contain 110,000 or so clones, about 70% of them singletons. Sequenced input: PBMCs. These TCRs come from a man between 25 and 39 years old in good health and CMV-seronegative.

The chain links TRBV25-1 to TRBJ2-7; D gene ambiguous. The CDR3 consists of 13 residues. With 8 bases removed from V and 5 bases from J, the gap between germline ends came to 16 bases. From germline, CDR1 is MGHDK and CDR2 SYGVNS. The CDR3 DNA sequence: TGTGCCAGCTCGCGAGGCAGTCTAGACGAGCAGTACTTC. Amino acids: CASSRGSLDEQYF.

The V gene is TRBV28, the J gene TRBJ2-7; 8 bases align to TRBD1. The germline V gene has CDR1 MDHEN and CDR2 SYDVKM. This CDR3 contains 14 residues. The V segment lost 8 bases and the J segment 2 bases; nucleotides outside the gene matches: 8. The DNA for the CDR3 is TGTGCCAGCTTGCAACGGGACAGGCCCTACGAGCAGTACTTC. Translated: CASLQRDRPYEQYF.

The gene calls are TRBV7-3 and TRBJ2-1, with 8 positions matching TRBD1. The CDR3 consists of 17 residues. The J segment lost 9 bases and the V segment lost 5 bases, leaving 18 bases of the junction unmatched. CDR1 and CDR2 (germline): SGHTA, FQGTGA. The CDR3: CASSPQLDRAARGEQFF. Written as DNA, the CDR3 is TGTGCCAGCAGCCCCCAACTGGACAGGGCGGCCCGTGGTGAGCAGTTCTTC.

This clone was seen more than once but under ten times. The chain is built from TRBV13 and TRBJ1-1; D unresolved. The CDR3 consists of 15 residues. From germline, CDR1 is PRHDT and CDR2 FYEKMQ (reference sequence). Deletions cut 5 bases from V and 2 bases from J, with 15 bases between. The CDR3 DNA reads TGTGCCAGCAGCCGCCACTTCACAGTTAACACTGAAGCTTTCTTT. It translates to CASSRHFTVNTEAFF.

The chain combines TRBV4-3 with TRBJ2-2; 14 nucleotides agree with TRBD2. This CDR3 is 17 amino acids long. V trimming: 4 bases; J trimming: 0 bases; junction bases outside the gene matches: 1. Germline CDR1 reads LGHNA; CDR2 reads YSLEER. CDR3 protein: CASSRGLAGANTGELFF. The CDR3 DNA sequence: TGCGCCAGCAGCCGGGGACTAGCGGGAGCGAACACCGGGGAGCTGTTTTTT.

CDR3 coding DNA: TGTGCCAGCAGCATTAGCGGGAGGAGGGACACCGGGGAGCTGTTTTTT. Translation: CASSISGRRDTGELFF. J is TRBJ2-2 and V is TRBV9, with 10 bases identical to TRBD2. The germline V gene encodes CDR1 SGDLS and CDR2 YYNGEE. With 4 bases clipped from V and 3 bases from J, the junction kept 6 bases outside the gene matches. CDR3 length: 16 residues.

The V and J genes are TRBV4-3 and TRBJ2-1, with D maybe TRBD1 (5 bases). Trimming took off 0 bases at V and 5 bases at J, with 11 bases between the two ends. Per germline, CDR1 LGHNA and CDR2 YSLEER. CDR3 length: 15 amino acids. CDR3 residues: CASSQEMAGNNEQFF. CDR3 in DNA: TGCGCCAGCAGCCAAGAAATGGCAGGGAACAATGAGCAGTTCTTC.

V usage is TRBV5-1 and J usage is TRBJ2-1; D possibly corresponds to TRBD2 (5 bases). This CDR3 contains 14 residues. Germline-derived CDR1 and CDR2 are SGHRS and YFSETQ. V lost 4 bases and J 7 bases, leaving 15 bases between the germline ends. CDR3 coding DNA: TGCGCCAGCAGCCCCGGGGAGACTGGGAATGAGCAGTTCTTC. Encoded protein: CASSPGETGNEQFF.

This clone was seen a few times. V usage is TRBV25-1 and J usage is TRBJ1-2; the D gene is possibly TRBD1 (6 bases). Germline V lookup: CDR1 MGHDK, CDR2 SYGVNS. This CDR3 spans 12 amino acids. V dropped 4 bases and J dropped 8 bases, with 11 bases sitting between them. The CDR3 region is CASSVTGNGYTF. CDR3 DNA: TGTGCCAGCAGTGTAACAGGGAACGGCTACACCTTC.

This chain uses TRBV4-3 with TRBJ2-7; a weak D match, TRBD1 (6 bases). The CDR3 extends over 17 amino acids. V was clipped by 0 bases and J by 4 bases, with 19 bases between them. Germline V lookup: CDR1 LGHNA, CDR2 YSLEER. The CDR3 here is CASSQDVTMGAIYEQYF. For the CDR3, the DNA is TGCGCCAGCAGCCAAGACGTAACGATGGGGGCTATTTACGAGCAGTACTTC.

The rearrangement uses TRBV19 and TRBJ1-1, with D possibly matching TRBD1 (5 bases). With 1 base removed from V and 1 base from J, the gap between germline ends came to 13 bases. CDR1 and CDR2 from the germline V gene are LNHDA and SQIVND (reference sequence). The CDR3 has 16 residues. The CDR3 bases are TGTGCCAGTAGTATAGTGGTGGGGCAGGGGAACACTGAAGCTTTCTTT. Translation: CASSIVVGQGNTEAFF.